A single sample gave rise to the 20 T cell receptor beta chains below, sequenced in a study of T cell clones after liver transplantation. The method was immunoSEQ multiplex PCR; TCRdb's version includes in-frame clones alone and lacks a portion of them. This sample has some 16,000 clones; more than 70% occur once, and the top ten carry roughly 35%. Source: CD8+ T cells from blood, taken 48 to 50 months after liver transplant. The receptors originated from a human patient who received a liver transplant. Part of the T cell pool may stem from the graft donor.

The rearrangement links TRBV6-1 to TRBJ2-7, with 8 bases aligning to TRBD1. The V segment lost 4 bases and the J segment 0 bases; nucleotides outside the gene matches: 8. CDR3 length equals 16 residues. CDR1 and CDR2 from the germline V gene are MNHNS and SASEGT. The CDR3 region has the DNA TGTGCCAGCAGTGCGGACAGGGCGCCTGTCTCCTACGAGCAGTACTTC. Residues: CASSADRAPVSYEQYF.

There are a few counts of this clone. This sequence joins TRBV4-3 and TRBJ2-5; 8 bases fit TRBD2. The CDR3 spans 16 residues. Germline CDR1 LGHNA, CDR2 YSLEER. The V and J ends lost 0 bases and 4 bases, in that order; junction bases with no gene match: 7. In DNA form, the CDR3 reads TGCGCCAGCAGCCAAGACAGGAACCGGGGGGGAGAGACCCAGTACTTC. Translation gives CASSQDRNRGGETQYF.

The chain joins TRBV27 to TRBJ1-1, with no clear D. V was cut by 6 bases and J by 11 bases, with 19 bases left in between. The CDR3 has 13 amino acids. Germline CDR1 and CDR2: MNHEY and SMNVEV (reference sequence). The CDR3 protein is CASSPLGAHRAFF. In nucleotides, the CDR3 is TGTGCCAGCAGCCCTCTTGGTGCTCATCGGGCTTTCTTT.

The V call is TRBV7-9, the J call TRBJ1-2; D is ambiguous. The CDR3 has 13 amino acids. Germline CDR1 and CDR2: SEHNR and FQNEAQ (reference sequence). V lost 6 bases, J lost 2 bases, and 10 bases lay in between. In DNA form, the CDR3 reads TGTGCCAGCAGTACCGGGAAAAACTATGGCTACACCTTC. Translated, it gives CASSTGKNYGYTF.

V gene TRBV5-1 combines with J gene TRBJ1-1; a weak D match, TRBD1 (6 bases). The CDR3 consists of 12 residues. Germline values: CDR1 SGHRS, CDR2 YFSETQ. V lost 6 bases and J lost 5, with 11 bases in between. In nucleotides, the CDR3 is TGCGCCAGCACGGGGGCGGGGACTGAAGCTTTCTTT. This codes for CASTGAGTEAFF.

The CDR3 DNA reads as TGCGCCAGCAGCTTGGGTGGCGAATTCTCTTACGAGCAGTACTTC. Amino acid sequence: CASSLGGEFSYEQYF. The chain joins TRBV5-1 to TRBJ2-7; no definite D call. This CDR3 is built from 15 residues. The germline V gene encodes CDR1 SGHRS and CDR2 YFSETQ. Trimming took off 0 bases at V and 4 bases at J, with 14 bases between the two ends.

The V and J genes are TRBV9 and TRBJ2-1, with 9 bases that match TRBD2. There are 14 residues in the CDR3. Germline V gives CDR1 SGDLS, CDR2 YYNGEE. Trimming cost V 2 bases and J 15 bases; bases outside gene matches: 12. Written as DNA, the CDR3 is TGTGCCAGCAGCGTTGGCGGGACCGCGGGGGGGCCGTTCTTC. Its translation: CASSVGGTAGGPFF.

The chain couples TRBV6-5 to TRBJ2-7; 7 nucleotides match TRBD1. The CDR3 totals 13 residues. V trimming: 4 bases; J trimming: 4 bases; junction bases outside the gene matches: 4. Germline CDR1 and CDR2: MNHEY and SVGAGI. CDR3 DNA sequence: TGTGCCAGCAGTTCCGGGACAGTTTACGAGCAGTACTTC. Residues: CASSSGTVYEQYF.

The chain has TRBV29-1 and TRBJ2-7, with D hard to call. Trimming removed 2 bases from V and 0 bases from J, with 8 bases in between. CDR3 size: 13 residues. Germline CDR1 reads SQVTM; CDR2 reads ANQGSEA. The CDR3 protein is CSVENGLSYEQYF. CDR3 coding DNA: TGCAGCGTTGAAAACGGTCTCTCCTACGAGCAGTACTTC.

Turning to this clone: This specimen includes other DNA sequences encoding the same CDR3. The chain is built from TRBV7-9 and TRBJ2-5; 9 bases line up with TRBD1. The CDR3 runs 14 residues. The germline V gene has CDR1 SEHNR and CDR2 FQNEAQ (reference sequence). With 1 base clipped from V and 5 bases from J, the junction kept 2 bases outside the gene matches. CDR3 in DNA: TGTGCCAGCAGCTTAGTGGGGACAGGGGAGACCCAGTACTTC. Encoded protein: CASSLVGTGETQYF. The full variable domain, with the rest looked up from reference TRBV7-9 and TRBJ2-5, is DTGVSQNPRHKITKRGQNVTFRCDPISEHNRLYWYRQTLGQGPEFLTYFQNEAQLEKSRLLSDRFSAERPKGSFSTLEIQRTEQGDSAMYLCASSLVGTGETQYFGPGTRLLVL.

V and J are TRBV25-1 and TRBJ1-5; TRBD1 might be the D (5 bases). V lost 7 bases and J lost 2, with 12 bases in between. This CDR3 is 14 amino acids long. From germline, CDR1 is MGHDK and CDR2 SYGVNS. The DNA for the CDR3 is TGTGCCAGCAATGAGGGAGGGGGCAATCAGCCCCAGCATTTT. Its translation: CASNEGGGNQPQHF.

The V gene is TRBV28, the J gene TRBJ2-5; D might be TRBD1 (5 bases). Germline CDR1 and CDR2: MDHEN and SYDVKM. This CDR3 spans 15 amino acids. Trimming left V 6 bases short and J 7 bases short, with 21 bases between. CDR3 in amino acids: CASRWGPPGRGTQYF. The CDR3 region has the DNA TGTGCCAGCAGGTGGGGCCCCCCCGGTCGTGGGACCCAGTACTTC.

The V gene is TRBV11-2, the J gene TRBJ1-5; D unresolved. CDR3 length: 14 amino acids. Germline V CDR1 and CDR2: SGHAT, FQNNGV. The V end was cut by 5 bases, the J end by 9 bases, with 17 bases between. This CDR3 is CASSLGLGNAPQHF. CDR3 bases: TGTGCCAGCAGCCTGGGGTTGGGAAATGCGCCCCAGCATTTT.

The V and J genes are TRBV4-1 and TRBJ1-1, with D uncertain. The CDR3 loop spans 13 amino acids. V was clipped by 1 base and J by 11 bases, with 14 bases between them. CDR1 is MGHRA, CDR2 YSYEKL, per germline. The CDR3 loop reads CASSQGDETRAFF. The CDR3 DNA sequence: TGCGCCAGCAGCCAAGGCGACGAAACGAGGGCTTTCTTT.

CDR3 sequence reads: CASSVSSRRGPREEQFF. As DNA, the CDR3 is TGTGCCAGCTCAGTTTCGTCCCGGCGGGGGCCTCGGGAGGAGCAGTTCTTC. The chain uses TRBV28 and TRBJ2-1; the D gene is possibly TRBD2 (7 bases). The germline V gene encodes CDR1 MDHEN and CDR2 SYDVKM. V dropped 8 bases and J dropped 10 bases, with 30 bases sitting between them. The CDR3 loop spans 17 amino acids.

This rearrangement joins TRBV6-4 to TRBJ2-5; 10 bases map to TRBD2. CDR1 and CDR2 from the germline V gene are MRHNA and SNTAGT. CDR3 length: 15 amino acids. V lost 3 bases to trimming and J lost 2 bases; unmatched junction nucleotides: 3. The CDR3 DNA reads TGTGCCAGCAGTGAAGAAGCGGGGGGGCAAGAGACCCAGTACTTC. Its protein product is CASSEEAGGQETQYF.

This sequence joins TRBV7-9 and TRBJ2-7, with a tentative D call TRBD2 (6 bases). Germline V gene data show CDR1 as SEHNR and CDR2 as FQNEAQ (reference sequence). The V and J ends lost 3 bases and 6 bases respectively, with 9 bases between them. There are 12 residues in the CDR3. The CDR3 spells CASSFNSGEQYF. DNA of the CDR3: TGTGCCAGCAGCTTCAATAGCGGCGAGCAGTACTTC.

This chain uses TRBV29-1 with TRBJ2-3, with D perhaps given as TRBD1 or TRBD2 (6 bases each). V lost 3 bases and J lost 2, with 21 bases in between. The length of the CDR3 is 17 residues. The germline gives CDR1 SQVTM, CDR2 ANQGSEA. CDR3 loop: CSVEPGGGITLTDTQYF. CDR3 sequence (DNA): TGCAGCGTTGAGCCCGGGGGCGGGATCACCCTCACAGATACGCAGTATTTT.

The chain employs TRBV7-3 and TRBJ2-2, with D perhaps given as TRBD1 or TRBD2 (5 bases each). From germline, CDR1 is SGHTA and CDR2 FQGTGA. This CDR3 comprises 15 residues. V was pared by 4 bases and J by 4 bases, with 13 bases between. The CDR3 bases are TGTGCCAGCAGCTCAAGTCGGGGCGGCACCGGGGAGCTGTTTTTT. Its protein is CASSSSRGGTGELFF.

The J gene is TRBJ2-7, the V gene TRBV19, with D perhaps matching TRBD1 or TRBD2 (5 bases each). CDR1 is LNHDA, CDR2 SQIVND, per germline (reference sequence). V dropped 5 bases and J dropped 4 bases, with 12 bases sitting between them. This CDR3 spans 13 amino acids. The CDR3 loop is CASSLGTEYEQYF. CDR3 in DNA: TGTGCCAGTAGTCTGGGGACGGAATACGAGCAGTACTTC.